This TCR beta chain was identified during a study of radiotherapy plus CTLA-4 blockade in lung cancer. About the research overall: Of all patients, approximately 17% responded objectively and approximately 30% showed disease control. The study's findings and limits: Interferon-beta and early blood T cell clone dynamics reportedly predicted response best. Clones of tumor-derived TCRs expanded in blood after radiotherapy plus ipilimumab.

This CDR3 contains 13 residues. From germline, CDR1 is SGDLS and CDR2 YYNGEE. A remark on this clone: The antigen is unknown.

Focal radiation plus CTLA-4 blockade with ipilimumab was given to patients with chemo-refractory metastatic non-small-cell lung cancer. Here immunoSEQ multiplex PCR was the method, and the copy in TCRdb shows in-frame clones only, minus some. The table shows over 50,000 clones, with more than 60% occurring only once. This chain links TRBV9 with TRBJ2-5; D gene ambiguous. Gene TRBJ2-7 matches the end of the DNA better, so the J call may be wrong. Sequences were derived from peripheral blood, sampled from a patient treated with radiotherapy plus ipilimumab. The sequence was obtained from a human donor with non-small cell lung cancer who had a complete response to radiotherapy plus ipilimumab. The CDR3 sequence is CASSEGVNYEQYF. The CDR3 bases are TGTGCCAGCAGCGAAGGAGTGAACTACGAGCAGTACTTC.